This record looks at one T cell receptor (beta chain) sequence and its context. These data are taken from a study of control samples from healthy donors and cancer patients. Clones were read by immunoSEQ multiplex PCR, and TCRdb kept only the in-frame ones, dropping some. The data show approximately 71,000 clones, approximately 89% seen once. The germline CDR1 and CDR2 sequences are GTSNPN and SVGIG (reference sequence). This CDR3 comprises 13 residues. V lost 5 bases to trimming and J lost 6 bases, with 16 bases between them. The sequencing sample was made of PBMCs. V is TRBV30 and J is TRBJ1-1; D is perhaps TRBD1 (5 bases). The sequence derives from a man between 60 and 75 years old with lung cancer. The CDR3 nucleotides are TGTGCCTGGGCCGCTAAGAGGGGACCTGAAGCTTTCTTT. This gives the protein CAWAAKRGPEAFF.